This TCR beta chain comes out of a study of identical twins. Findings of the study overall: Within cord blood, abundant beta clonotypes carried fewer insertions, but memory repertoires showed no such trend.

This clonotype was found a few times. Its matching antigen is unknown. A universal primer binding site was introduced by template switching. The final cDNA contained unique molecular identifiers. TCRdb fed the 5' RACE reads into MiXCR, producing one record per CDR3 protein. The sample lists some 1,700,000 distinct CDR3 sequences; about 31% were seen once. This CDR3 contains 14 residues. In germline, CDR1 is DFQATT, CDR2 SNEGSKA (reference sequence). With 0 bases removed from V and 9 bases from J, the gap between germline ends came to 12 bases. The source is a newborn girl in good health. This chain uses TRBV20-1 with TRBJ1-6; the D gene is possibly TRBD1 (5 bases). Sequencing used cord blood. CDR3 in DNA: TGCAGTGCTAGAGACGGGGGTCGCGGTTCACCCCTCCACTTT. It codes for CSARDGGRGSPLHF.